This T cell receptor beta chain was sequenced for a study of cytomegalovirus exposure and HLA in healthy donors. Trimming left V 4 bases short and J 11 bases short, with 20 bases between. CDR1 and CDR2 from the germline V gene are SGHAT and FQDESV (reference sequence). The CDR3 loop spans 14 amino acids. The PCR employed 60 Vbeta primers together with 13 Jbeta primers. The protocol was immunoSEQ multiplex PCR, while the TCRdb copy is restricted to in-frame clones and leaves out a portion. Of approximately 81,000 clones listed, around 80% are singletons. The sequence came from a man over 45 in good health and CMV-seropositive. The chain has TRBV11-1 and TRBJ2-5; D possibly corresponds to TRBD2 (5 bases). Sequencing was carried out using PBMCs. For the CDR3, the DNA is TGTGCCAGCAGCTACAATCGAGGGCAGGAAGAGCAGTACTTC. Amino acids: CASSYNRGQEEQYF.